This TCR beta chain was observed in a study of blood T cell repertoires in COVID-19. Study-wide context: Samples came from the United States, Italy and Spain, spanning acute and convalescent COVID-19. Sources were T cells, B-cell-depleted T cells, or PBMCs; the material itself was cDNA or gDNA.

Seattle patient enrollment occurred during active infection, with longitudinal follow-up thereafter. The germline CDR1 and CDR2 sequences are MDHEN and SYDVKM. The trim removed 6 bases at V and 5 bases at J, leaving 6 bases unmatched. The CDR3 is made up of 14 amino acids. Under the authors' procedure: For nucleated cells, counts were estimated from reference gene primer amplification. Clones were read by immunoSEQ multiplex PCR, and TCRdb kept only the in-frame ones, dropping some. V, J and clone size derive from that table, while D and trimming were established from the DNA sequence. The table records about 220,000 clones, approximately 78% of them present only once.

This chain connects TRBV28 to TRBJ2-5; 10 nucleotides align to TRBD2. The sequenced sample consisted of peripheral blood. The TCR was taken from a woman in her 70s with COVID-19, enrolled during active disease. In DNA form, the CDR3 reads TGTGCCAGCAGGCCTAGCGGGAGTCGGGAGACCCAGTACTTC. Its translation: CASRPSGSRETQYF.